What follows are 25 T cell receptor beta chains derived from one specimen sequenced in a study of T cell repertoires in cytomegalovirus infection. TCRdb called the reads again in MiXCR, with one record for every CDR3 protein. This table holds about 830,000 distinct CDR3 sequences, 30% to 35% found once. These receptors' targets are unknown. Sample: cultured CD8+ T cells from PBMCs, taken from culture after CMV antigen stimulation. All receptors come from a human donor in good health (CMV status not recorded). Some clones in this sample may be carry-over from other donors' samples.

The V gene is TRBV6-1, the J gene TRBJ1-2; 11 nucleotides agree with TRBD1. The CDR3 contains 18 residues. Germline lookup yields CDR1 MNHNS and CDR2 SASEGT. The trim removed 5 bases at V and 8 bases at J, leaving 19 bases unmatched. The CDR3 region has the DNA TGTGCCAGCAGTCCTCGGCTTGGACAGGGGGCGGCTATTTACGGCTACACCTTC. It encodes CASSPRLGQGAAIYGYTF.

V is TRBV7-1 and J is TRBJ1-6; D is possibly TRBD1 (6 bases). TRBV7-1 is an ORF; its function is uncertain. The CDR3 has 18 residues. V was trimmed by 3 bases and J by 9 bases, leaving 24 bases between them. For the CDR3, the DNA is TGTGCCAGCAGCTCCCCAACCCAACAGGGAAAGGTCGGTTCACCCCTCCACTTT. It specifies CASSSPTQQGKVGSPLHF.

This clonotype was counted a few times. DNA of the CDR3: TGTGCCAGCAGCTTTCCAGAACAGGGTACCACCGGGGAGCTGTTTTTT. This codes for CASSFPEQGTTGELFF. The genes are TRBV7-8 and TRBJ2-2; D perhaps matches TRBD1 (6 bases). Trimming left V 3 bases short and J 4 bases short, with 15 bases between. The germline V gene encodes CDR1 SGHVS and CDR2 FQNEAQ. This CDR3 has 16 residues.

This clonotype was seen more than once but under ten times. This chain connects TRBV7-9 to TRBJ2-5, with D maybe TRBD2 (5 bases). CDR3 size: 14 residues. Trimming left V 0 bases short and J 5 bases short, with 10 bases between. From germline, CDR1 is SEHNR and CDR2 FQNEAQ (reference sequence). CDR3 sequence reads: CASSLAGIGETQYF. The CDR3 nucleotides read TGTGCCAGCAGCTTAGCCGGGATCGGGGAGACCCAGTACTTC.

Only a few counts were recorded for this clonotype. The rearrangement uses TRBV7-2 and TRBJ2-7; no reliable D call. Germline V CDR1 and CDR2: SGHTA, FQGNSA. V dropped 3 bases and J dropped 3 bases, with 15 bases sitting between them. The CDR3 extends over 15 amino acids. The CDR3 DNA is TGTGCCAGCAGCTTTCCAGGATCGCCGTTCTACGAGCAGTACTTC. Protein sequence: CASSFPGSPFYEQYF.

This clonotype was counted many times. The J gene is TRBJ2-7, the V gene TRBV12-3 or TRBV12-4, with D hard to call. CDR3 length equals 16 residues. Between the trimmed V and J ends, which lost 2 bases and 3 bases, there was a span of 17 bases. CDR3 coding DNA: TGTGCCAGCAGTTTATCTCCGACGGCACAACACTACGAGCAGTACGTC. Its protein product is CASSLSPTAQHYEQYV.

The gene calls are TRBV5-4 and TRBJ2-2; D could derive from TRBD1 or TRBD2 (6 bases each). The V end lost 1 base, the J end lost 5 bases, and 12 bases lay between the germline ends. CDR1 is SGHNT, CDR2 YYREEE, per germline (reference sequence). The CDR3 is 15 residues long. The CDR3, as DNA: TGTGCCAGCAGCTTGCGGGGGCTCGGGACCGGGGAGCTGTTTTTT. Residues: CASSLRGLGTGELFF.

This clonotype was observed a handful of times. This chain uses TRBV7-9 with TRBJ2-1; 8 positions agree with TRBD1. CDR3 size: 15 residues. Germline CDR1 reads SEHNR; CDR2 reads FQNEAQ (reference sequence). With 2 bases clipped from V and 7 bases from J, the junction kept 7 bases outside the gene matches. This CDR3 reads CASSLLTDRGNEQFF. As DNA, the CDR3 is TGTGCCAGCAGCTTACTTACCGACAGGGGAAATGAGCAGTTCTTC.

V and J are TRBV27 and TRBJ1-2; tentatively, D is TRBD1 (6 bases). CDR3 length equals 17 residues. Trimming cost V 5 bases and J 8 bases, with 27 bases left between them. Germline V gives CDR1 MNHEY, CDR2 SMNVEV (reference sequence). CDR3 loop: CASSLSASGVLMVGYTF. CDR3 DNA: TGTGCCAGCAGTCTTTCGGCCTCAGGGGTCCTTATGGTGGGCTACACCTTC.

This clonotype was seen only a few times. The chain is built from TRBV5-8 and TRBJ2-1; D is ambiguous. The CDR3 covers 11 residues. Germline assignment: CDR1 SGHTS and CDR2 YDEGEE. V lost 9 bases, J lost 7 bases, and 11 bases lay in between. The CDR3 nucleotides are TGTGCCACCCCCCCGGGTAATGAGCAGTTCTTC. As protein: CATPPGNEQFF.

This clonotype was seen more than once but under ten times. The rearrangement links TRBV7-9 to TRBJ2-1; tentatively, D is TRBD1 (5 bases). V gave up 8 bases and J gave up 6 bases, with 8 bases separating them. From germline, CDR1 is SEHNR and CDR2 FQNEAQ (reference sequence). This CDR3 contains 11 residues. The CDR3 loop is CASGRGNEQFF. CDR3 bases: TGTGCCAGCGGTAGGGGCAATGAGCAGTTCTTC.

For this clonotype: A much larger clone differs by one base, so this may be a read error. The DNA of the CDR3 is TGTGTCAGCAGCTTAGGACCTCTCCACACCTTTAATGAAAAACTGTTTTTT. Protein: CVSSLGPLHTFNEKLFF. The chain recombines TRBV7-6 with TRBJ1-4; no reliable D call. Germline V gene lookup returns CDR1 SGHVS and CDR2 FNYEAQ. The CDR3 has 17 residues.

CDR3 region: CASRRPGQGTDSPLHF. Written as DNA, the CDR3 is TGTGCCAGCAGGCGTCCGGGACAGGGAACCGATTCACCCCTCCACTTT. The chain links TRBV6-1 to TRBJ1-6; TRBD1 matches 9 bases. V trimming: 6 bases; J trimming: 8 bases; junction bases outside the gene matches: 11. The CDR3 extends over 16 amino acids. From germline, CDR1 is MNHNS and CDR2 SASEGT.

This clonotype was counted at least ten times. The rearrangement links TRBV7-2 to TRBJ1-1, with D unresolved. Germline CDR1 is SGHTA and CDR2 is FQGNSA. V dropped 2 bases and J dropped 2 bases, with 9 bases sitting between them. The CDR3 consists of 14 residues. CDR3 in amino acids: CASSLRKANTEAFF. CDR3 bases: TGTGCCAGCAGCTTAAGGAAGGCTAACACTGAAGCTTTCTTT. The entire variable domain, with the rest obtained from reference TRBV7-2 and TRBJ1-1, is as follows: GAGVSQSPSNKVTEKGKDVELRCDPISGHTALYWYRQSLGQGLEFLIYFQGNSAPDKSGLPSDRFSAERTGGSVSTLTIQRTQQEDSAVYLCASSLRKANTEAFFGQGTRLTVV.

The V and J genes are TRBV13 and TRBJ1-2; weak D call: TRBD1 (6 bases). There are 15 residues in the CDR3. Trimming stripped 5 bases from V and 3 bases from J, with 16 bases between. Germline V gene data show CDR1 as PRHDT and CDR2 as FYEKMQ (reference sequence). The CDR3 DNA reads as TGTGCCAGCAGCCCCGGACAGAACAATTACTATGGCTACACCTTC. Protein sequence: CASSPGQNNYYGYTF.

This rearrangement joins TRBV20-1 to TRBJ2-1; 13 nucleotides line up with TRBD2. Germline-derived CDR1 and CDR2 are DFQATT and SNEGSKA (reference sequence). The CDR3 length is 17 residues. In nucleotides, the CDR3 is TGCAGCGGAGTCGGGTTACTAGCGGGGGGGCTCTACAATGAGCAGTTCTTC. Translation gives CSGVGLLAGGLYNEQFF.

A few counts support this clonotype. The chain recombines TRBV20-1 with TRBJ1-1; 10 nucleotides line up with TRBD1. The CDR3 is 17 residues long. Germline assignment: CDR1 DFQATT and CDR2 SNEGSKA (reference sequence). V lost 2 bases and J lost 7; bases outside the gene matches: 16. The CDR3 loop is CSARRPGLRQGADEAFF. The CDR3 region has the DNA TGCAGTGCTAGAAGACCTGGCCTAAGACAGGGGGCGGATGAAGCTTTCTTT.

V usage is TRBV7-9 and J usage is TRBJ1-5; the match to TRBD1 covers 7 bases. Germline-derived CDR1 and CDR2 are SEHNR and FQNEAQ (reference sequence). CDR3 size: 14 residues. The V segment lost 5 bases and the J segment 4 bases; nucleotides outside the gene matches: 5. This chain's CDR3 is CASSHQGGNQPQHF. In nucleotides, the CDR3 is TGTGCCAGCAGCCACCAGGGGGGTAATCAGCCCCAGCATTTT.

The chain couples TRBV4-2 to TRBJ2-1; D ambiguous. Trimming shortened V by 2 bases and J by 8 bases, and 19 bases separated the two germline ends. The length of the CDR3 is 16 residues. The V gene's germline CDR1 is LGHNA and CDR2 YNFKEQ. CDR3 nucleotides: TGTGCCAGCAGCCAAAAGGGTGCCTGGGAATACGATGAGCAGTTCTTC. This gives the protein CASSQKGAWEYDEQFF.

This clonotype was detected a few times. This sequence joins TRBV5-6 and TRBJ1-5; no clear D gene. The CDR3 extends over 13 amino acids. Germline CDR1 is SGHDT and CDR2 is YYEEEE. V lost 4 bases to trimming and J lost 9 bases, with 14 bases between them. CDR3 DNA sequence: TGTGCCAGCAGCCCCTCGGGTGGAAGGCCCCAGCATTTT. Translated, it gives CASSPSGGRPQHF.

This clonotype was detected only a few times. The chain employs TRBV11-2 and TRBJ2-2; 12 positions agree with TRBD2. This CDR3 has 13 residues. V dropped 6 bases and J dropped 13; count of bases not matched to a gene: 6. The germline V gene encodes CDR1 SGHAT and CDR2 FQNNGV. The CDR3 sequence: CASRLAGGPWLFF. The CDR3 region has the DNA TGTGCCAGCAGGCTAGCGGGGGGGCCGTGGCTGTTTTTT.

The rearrangement joins TRBV29-1 to TRBJ2-6; maybe TRBD1 (6 bases). This CDR3 has 14 residues. Looked up from germline, CDR1 is SQVTM and CDR2 is ANQGSEA. Trimming shortened V by 3 bases and J by 3 bases, and 9 bases separated the two germline ends. CDR3 bases: TGCAGCGTTGACAGGGGAGATGGGGCCAACGTCCTGACTTTC. This sequence encodes CSVDRGDGANVLTF.

This clonotype was counted only a few times. The rearrangement joins TRBV6-6 to TRBJ1-5, with 9 nucleotides matching TRBD1. Germline trimming cut 6 bases from V and 5 bases from J; bases unmatched to any gene: 8. Germline V CDR1 and CDR2: MNHNY, SVGAGI (reference sequence). The CDR3 loop spans 15 amino acids. As DNA, the CDR3 is TGTGCCAGCAGCCGAGACAGGGGGAACTATCAGCCCCAGCATTTT. Encoded protein: CASSRDRGNYQPQHF.

Here the CDR3 reads CASRPRQGREKLFF. CDR3 nucleotide sequence: TGTGCCAGCAGACCTCGACAGGGCCGCGAAAAACTGTTTTTT. The chain couples TRBV6-2 or TRBV6-3 to TRBJ1-4; TRBD1 agrees at 7 bases. Germline CDR1 reads MNHEY; CDR2 reads SVGEGT. This CDR3 is built from 14 residues. V lost 6 bases, J lost 8 bases, and 9 bases stayed unmatched.

V is TRBV12-3 or TRBV12-4 and J is TRBJ2-1; 7 nucleotides match TRBD2. CDR3 size: 15 residues. After removal of 4 bases from V and 5 bases from J, the junction contained 8 bases not matched to a gene. The chain's CDR3 is CASSSALANHNEQFF. In DNA, the CDR3 is TGTGCCAGCAGTTCGGCACTAGCGAATCACAATGAGCAGTTCTTC.